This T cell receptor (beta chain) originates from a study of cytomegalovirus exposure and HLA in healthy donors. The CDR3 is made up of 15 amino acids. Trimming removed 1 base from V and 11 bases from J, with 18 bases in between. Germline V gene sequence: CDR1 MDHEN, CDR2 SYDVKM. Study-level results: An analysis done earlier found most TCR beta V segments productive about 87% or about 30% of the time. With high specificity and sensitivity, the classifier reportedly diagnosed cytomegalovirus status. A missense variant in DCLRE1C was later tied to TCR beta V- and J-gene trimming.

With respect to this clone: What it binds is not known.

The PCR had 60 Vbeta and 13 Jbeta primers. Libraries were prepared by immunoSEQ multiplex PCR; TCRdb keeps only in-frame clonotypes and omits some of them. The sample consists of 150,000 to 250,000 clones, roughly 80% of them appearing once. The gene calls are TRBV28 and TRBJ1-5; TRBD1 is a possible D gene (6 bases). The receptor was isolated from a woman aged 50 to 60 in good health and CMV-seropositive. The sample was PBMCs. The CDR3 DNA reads TGTGCCAGCAGTTTATTCGGGCAGGGGTTTTCGTCCCAGCATTTT. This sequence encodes CASSLFGQGFSSQHF.